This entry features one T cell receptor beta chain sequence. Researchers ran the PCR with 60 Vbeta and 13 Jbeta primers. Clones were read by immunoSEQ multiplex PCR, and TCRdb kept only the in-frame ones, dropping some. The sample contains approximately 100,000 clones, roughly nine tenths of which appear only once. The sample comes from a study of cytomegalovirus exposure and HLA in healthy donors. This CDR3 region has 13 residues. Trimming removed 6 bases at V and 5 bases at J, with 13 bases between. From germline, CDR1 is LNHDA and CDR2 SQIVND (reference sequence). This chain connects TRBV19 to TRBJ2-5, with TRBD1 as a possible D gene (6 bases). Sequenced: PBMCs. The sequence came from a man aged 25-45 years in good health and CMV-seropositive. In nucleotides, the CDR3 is TGTGCCAGTAGCCCAGGGGTTTGGGAGACCCAGTACTTC. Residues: CASSPGVWETQYF.